Sequencing of this TCR beta chain was carried out in a study of lymphopenia after photon versus proton radiotherapy. CDR1 is SGDLS and CDR2 is YYNGEE in the germline V gene. V was pared by 6 bases and J by 4 bases, with 13 bases between. The CDR3 runs 13 residues. Findings of the study overall: Proton therapy kept repertoires fairly stable, unlike photons, which gained effector/memory cells. Only patients who died were analyzed for survival; proton advantage is unproven. After lymphocyte nadir, photon-treated repertoires showed oligoclonal expansion, especially CD8+ Temra.

With regard to this clone: The antigen is unknown.

Produced via immunoSEQ multiplex PCR; TCRdb's table is partial and in-frame only. The sample holds roughly 150,000 clones, approximately 86% seen once. This chain joins TRBV9 and TRBJ1-2; D remains ambiguous. This material consisted of peripheral blood, taken from a patient treated with photon-based radiotherapy. This TCR derives from a man aged 45-60 years with gastric cancer. The CDR3 loop is CASTENWSYGYTF. In DNA form, the CDR3 reads TGTGCCAGCACCGAAAACTGGAGCTATGGCTACACCTTC.